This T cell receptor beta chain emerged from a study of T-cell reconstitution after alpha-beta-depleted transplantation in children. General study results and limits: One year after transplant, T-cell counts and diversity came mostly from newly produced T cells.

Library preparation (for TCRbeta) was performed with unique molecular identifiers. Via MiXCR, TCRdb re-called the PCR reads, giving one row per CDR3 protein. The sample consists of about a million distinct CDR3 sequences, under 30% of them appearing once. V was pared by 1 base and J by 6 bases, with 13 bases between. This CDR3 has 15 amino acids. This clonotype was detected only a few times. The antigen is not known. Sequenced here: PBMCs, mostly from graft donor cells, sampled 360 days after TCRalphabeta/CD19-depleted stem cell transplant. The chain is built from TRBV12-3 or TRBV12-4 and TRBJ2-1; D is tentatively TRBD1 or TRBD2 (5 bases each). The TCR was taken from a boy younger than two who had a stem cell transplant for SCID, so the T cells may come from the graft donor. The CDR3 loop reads CASSLGDQRFNEQFF. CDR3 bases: TGTGCCAGCAGTTTAGGGGACCAACGATTCAATGAGCAGTTCTTC.